This T cell receptor (beta chain) was obtained from a study of cytomegalovirus exposure and HLA in healthy donors. PCR primers comprised 60 Vbeta and 13 Jbeta primers. Data came from immunoSEQ multiplex PCR; TCRdb stores just in-frame clones and leaves some out. The data contain about 160,000 clones, around four fifths of them singletons. Germline loops: CDR1 SGHRS, CDR2 YFSETQ. V was clipped by 0 bases and J by 6 bases, with 13 bases between them. This CDR3 has 14 amino acids. The TCR comes from a woman between 18 and 29 years old in good health and CMV-seronegative. Material for sequencing was PBMCs. The chain has TRBV5-1 and TRBJ2-7, with D tentatively TRBD2 (7 bases). The chain's CDR3 is CASSLGAGAGEQYF. The CDR3, as DNA: TGCGCCAGCAGCTTGGGTGCGGGGGCGGGCGAGCAGTACTTC.